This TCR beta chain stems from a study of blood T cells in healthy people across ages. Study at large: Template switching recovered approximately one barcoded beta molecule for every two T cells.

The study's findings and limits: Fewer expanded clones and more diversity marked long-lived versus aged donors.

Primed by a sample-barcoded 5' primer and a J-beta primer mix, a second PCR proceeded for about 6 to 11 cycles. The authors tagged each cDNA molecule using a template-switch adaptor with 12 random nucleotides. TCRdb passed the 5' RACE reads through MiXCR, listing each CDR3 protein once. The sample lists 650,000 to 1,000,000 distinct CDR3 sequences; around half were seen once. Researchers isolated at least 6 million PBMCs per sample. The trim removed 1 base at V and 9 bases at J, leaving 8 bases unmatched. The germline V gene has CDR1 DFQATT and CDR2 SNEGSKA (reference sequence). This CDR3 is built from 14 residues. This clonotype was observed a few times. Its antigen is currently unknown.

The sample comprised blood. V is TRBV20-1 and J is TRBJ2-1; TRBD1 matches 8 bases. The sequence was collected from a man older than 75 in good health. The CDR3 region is CSARGDQGAPEQFF. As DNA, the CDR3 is TGCAGTGCTAGAGGGGACCAGGGGGCGCCTGAGCAGTTCTTC.